Below are 15 T cell receptor beta chains sequenced from a single sample in a study of persistence of HIV-infected CD4 T cells. Overlapping HIV-1 Gag 15-mer peptides at about 1 ug per peptide per mL were used. CD40L-negative CD69-negative CD45RO-high memory CD4+ T cells were sorted as populations depleted of antigen-responding cells. The libraries were made with immunoSEQ version 4 in survey mode. Sequencing used immunoSEQ multiplex PCR; TCRdb keeps in-frame clones, though not all of them. The data show about 36,000 clones, approximately 78% seen once. These receptors' antigens are unknown. The sequencing used cultured CD4+ T cells from PBMCs, collected from a patient who received antiretroviral therapy. These receptors were taken from an adult with HIV. The donor label of this sample is uncertain.

V and J are TRBV18 and TRBJ1-1; TRBD1 is a possible D gene (5 bases). V shed 3 bases and J shed 3 bases, with 14 bases lying between them. The CDR3 is 15 residues long. Germline values: CDR1 KGHSH, CDR2 LQKENI. CDR3 region: CASSPPRTQHTEAFF. The DNA for the CDR3 is TGTGCCAGCTCACCCCCAAGGACACAGCACACTGAAGCTTTCTTT.

The chain recombines TRBV5-4 with TRBJ2-2, with 8 bases aligning to TRBD1. The CDR3 extends over 15 amino acids. Germline trimming cut 3 bases from V and 7 bases from J; bases unmatched to any gene: 8. Per germline, CDR1 SGHNT and CDR2 YYREEE (reference sequence). The CDR3 coding sequence is TGTGCCAGCAGCTCGATGGACAGGGTGGGCGGGGAGCTGTTTTTT. The encoded protein is CASSSMDRVGGELFF.

The rearrangement links TRBV18 to TRBJ1-1, with a tentative D call TRBD1 (5 bases). This CDR3 has 14 amino acids. From germline, CDR1 is KGHSH and CDR2 LQKENI. V was cut by 3 bases and J by 11 bases, with 19 bases left in between. CDR3 region: CASSPAGQGIYAFF. The CDR3 nucleotides are TGTGCCAGCTCACCCGCGGGGCAGGGAATTTACGCTTTCTTT.

The chain combines TRBV14 with TRBJ2-7, with D maybe TRBD1 (6 bases). The CDR3 covers 15 residues. V gave up 4 bases and J gave up 3 bases, with 16 bases separating them. Germline loops: CDR1 SGHDN, CDR2 FVKESK. CDR3 in amino acids: CASSPLQGARYEQYF. Written as DNA, the CDR3 is TGTGCCAGCAGCCCCCTACAGGGAGCTCGCTACGAGCAGTACTTC.

This chain uses TRBV7-2 with TRBJ2-1; 9 positions agree with TRBD1. The germline V gene encodes CDR1 SGHTA and CDR2 FQGNSA. The length of the CDR3 is 15 residues. V was clipped by 4 bases and J by 2 bases; unmatched bases: 3. The CDR3 protein is CASSSRQGAYNEQFF. The DNA for the CDR3 is TGTGCCAGCAGCTCACGACAGGGGGCCTACAATGAGCAGTTCTTC.

This clone was seen a handful of times. The genes are TRBV5-4 and TRBJ1-6, with a possible D match to TRBD1 (6 bases). Trimming took 0 bases from V and 8 from J, leaving 9 bases between them. The CDR3 loop spans 14 amino acids. Germline V gene sequence: CDR1 SGHNT, CDR2 YYREEE (reference sequence). DNA for the CDR3: TGTGCCAGCAGCTTGGAACAGGGAGATTCACCCCTCCACTTT. Its translation is CASSLEQGDSPLHF.

The V and J genes are TRBV9 and TRBJ2-1, with D perhaps matching TRBD1 (5 bases). Trimming stripped 5 bases from V and 8 bases from J, with 14 bases between. Per the germline V gene, CDR1 is SGDLS and CDR2 is YYNGEE. The CDR3 is made up of 13 amino acids. This CDR3 reads CASSTTIGDEQFF. CDR3 DNA: TGTGCCAGCAGTACCACAATAGGGGATGAGCAGTTCTTC.

This sequence joins TRBV6-5 and TRBJ1-3; no clear D gene. Trimming took 6 bases from V and 4 from J, leaving 7 bases between them. The CDR3 has 12 amino acids. From germline, CDR1 is MNHEY and CDR2 SVGAGI. CDR3 sequence: CASRLSGNTIYF. The CDR3 DNA reads TGTGCCAGCAGGTTGTCCGGAAACACCATATATTTT.

This clone has a handful of counts. V is TRBV5-1 and J is TRBJ1-2, with D unclear. Germline V gene lookup returns CDR1 SGHRS and CDR2 YFSETQ. V lost 4 bases and J lost 4, with 11 bases in between. The CDR3 consists of 13 residues. CDR3 sequence (DNA): TGCGCCAGCAGCGGCGACCTCTTCTATGGCTACACCTTC. Its protein is CASSGDLFYGYTF.

This chain joins TRBV25-1 and TRBJ2-7; D perhaps matches TRBD1 (6 bases). This CDR3 comprises 14 residues. Germline V gives CDR1 MGHDK, CDR2 SYGVNS. V lost 8 bases and J lost 2, with 16 bases in between. The CDR3 bases are TGTGCCAGCTCCCCGCAGGGGCGAGCCTACGAGCAGTACTTC. Protein: CASSPQGRAYEQYF.

This clone was seen only a few times. The chain links TRBV2 to TRBJ1-5; D remains ambiguous. The germline V and J ends were trimmed by 8 bases and 3 bases, with 8 bases remaining between them. This CDR3 comprises 12 residues. Per germline, CDR1 SNHLY and CDR2 FYNNEI. For the CDR3, the DNA is TGTGCCAGCCGGGCGGACAATCAGCCCCAGCATTTT. It translates to CASRADNQPQHF. The whole variable domain, filled in from reference TRBV2 and TRBJ1-5, reads EPEVTQTPSHQVTQMGQEVILRCVPISNHLYFYWYRQILGQKVEFLVSFYNNEISEKSEIFDDQFSVERPDGSNFTLKIRSTKLEDSAMYFCASRADNQPQHFGDGTRLSIL.

This clone was seen a handful of times. The V gene is TRBV27, the J gene TRBJ1-2, with 9 nucleotides matching TRBD1. Germline lookup yields CDR1 MNHEY and CDR2 SMNVEV (reference sequence). With 5 bases clipped from V and 3 bases from J, the junction kept 13 bases outside the gene matches. This CDR3 has 17 amino acids. CDR3 in amino acids: CASSQYRGQFLDYGYTF. CDR3 DNA: TGTGCCAGCAGTCAGTACAGGGGGCAGTTTTTGGACTATGGCTACACCTTC.

The rearrangement joins TRBV12-3 or TRBV12-4 to TRBJ2-7; 8 bases are a match to TRBD1. This CDR3 contains 12 residues. The V and J ends lost 7 bases and 6 bases, in that order; junction bases with no gene match: 5. CDR3 nucleotides: TGTGCCAGCAACTTTGGACAGGGCGAGCAGTACTTC. Amino acids: CASNFGQGEQYF.

The chain uses TRBV13 and TRBJ2-7; D tentatively fits TRBD1 or TRBD2 (5 bases each). V lost 4 bases to trimming and J lost 4 bases, with 14 bases between them. Germline-derived CDR1 and CDR2 are PRHDT and FYEKMQ (reference sequence). CDR3 size: 14 residues. The CDR3 coding sequence is TGTGCCAGCAGCTCGGACACTGAGGGGTACGAGCAGTACTTC. Translating gives CASSSDTEGYEQYF.

V is TRBV6-5 and J is TRBJ1-5, with a possible D match to TRBD1 (5 bases). The CDR3 length is 15 residues. Trimming removed 0 bases at V and 4 bases at J, with 10 bases between. Germline V gives CDR1 MNHEY, CDR2 SVGAGI. In DNA form, the CDR3 reads TGTGCCAGCAGTTACTCGAAGCAGGGAAATCAGCCCCAGCATTTT. Protein sequence: CASSYSKQGNQPQHF.